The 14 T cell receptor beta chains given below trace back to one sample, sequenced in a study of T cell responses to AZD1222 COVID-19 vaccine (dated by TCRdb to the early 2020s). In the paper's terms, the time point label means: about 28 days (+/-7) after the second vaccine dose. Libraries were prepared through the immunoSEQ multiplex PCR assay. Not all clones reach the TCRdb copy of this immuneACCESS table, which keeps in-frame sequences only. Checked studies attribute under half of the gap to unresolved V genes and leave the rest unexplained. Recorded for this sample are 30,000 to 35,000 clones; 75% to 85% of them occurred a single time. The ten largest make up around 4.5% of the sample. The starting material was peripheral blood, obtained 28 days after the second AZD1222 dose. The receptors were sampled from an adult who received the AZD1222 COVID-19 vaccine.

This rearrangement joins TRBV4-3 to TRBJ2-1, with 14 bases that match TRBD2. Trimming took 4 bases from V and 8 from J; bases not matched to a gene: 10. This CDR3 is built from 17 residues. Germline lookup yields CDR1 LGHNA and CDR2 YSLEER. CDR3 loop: CASSRGTSGSSIYEQFF. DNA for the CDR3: TGCGCCAGCAGCCGAGGGACTAGCGGGAGCAGTATTTATGAGCAGTTCTTC.

The CDR3 is CASSKVVEGEAEEKLFF. CDR3 DNA sequence: TGTGCCAGCAGCAAAGTAGTGGAGGGGGAAGCCGAAGAAAAACTGTTTTTT. The chain recombines TRBV21-1 with TRBJ1-4. TRBV21-1 counts as a pseudogene. The CDR3 spans 17 residues.

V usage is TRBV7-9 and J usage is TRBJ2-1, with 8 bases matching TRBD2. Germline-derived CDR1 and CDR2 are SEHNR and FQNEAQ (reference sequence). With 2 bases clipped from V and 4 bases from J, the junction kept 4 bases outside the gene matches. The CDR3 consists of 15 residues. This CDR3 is CASSLYASGYNEQFF. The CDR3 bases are TGTGCCAGCAGCTTATACGCTAGCGGGTACAATGAGCAGTTCTTC.

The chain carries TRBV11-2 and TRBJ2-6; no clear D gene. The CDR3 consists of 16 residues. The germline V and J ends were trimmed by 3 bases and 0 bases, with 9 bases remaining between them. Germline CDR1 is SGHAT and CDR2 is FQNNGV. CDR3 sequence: CASSLTMSSGANVLTF. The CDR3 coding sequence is TGTGCCAGCAGCTTGACCATGAGCTCTGGGGCCAACGTCCTGACTTTC.

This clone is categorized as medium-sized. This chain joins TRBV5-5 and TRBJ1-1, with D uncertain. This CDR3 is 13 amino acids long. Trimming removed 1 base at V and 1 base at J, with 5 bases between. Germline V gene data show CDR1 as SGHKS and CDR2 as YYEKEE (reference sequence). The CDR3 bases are TGTGCCAGCAGCTTGTGGGGGAACACTGAAGCTTTCTTT. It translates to CASSLWGNTEAFF.

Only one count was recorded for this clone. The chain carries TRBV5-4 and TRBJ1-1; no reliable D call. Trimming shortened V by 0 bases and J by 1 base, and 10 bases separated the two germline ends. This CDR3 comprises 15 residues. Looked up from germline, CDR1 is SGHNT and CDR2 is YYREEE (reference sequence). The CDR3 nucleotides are TGTGCCAGCAGCTTGGGTGGGCAGGCGAACACTGAAGCTTTCTTT. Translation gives CASSLGGQANTEAFF.

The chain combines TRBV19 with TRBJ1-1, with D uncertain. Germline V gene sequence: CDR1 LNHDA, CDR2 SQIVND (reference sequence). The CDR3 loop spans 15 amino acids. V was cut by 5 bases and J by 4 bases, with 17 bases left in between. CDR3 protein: CASSAHKALGTEAFF. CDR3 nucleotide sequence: TGTGCCAGTAGTGCCCACAAGGCTTTGGGCACTGAAGCTTTCTTT.

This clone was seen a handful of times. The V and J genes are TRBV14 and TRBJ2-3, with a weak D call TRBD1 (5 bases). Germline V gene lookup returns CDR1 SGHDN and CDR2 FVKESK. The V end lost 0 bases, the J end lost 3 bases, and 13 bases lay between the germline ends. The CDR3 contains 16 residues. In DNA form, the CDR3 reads TGTGCCAGCAGCCAAGAAAGTAAGGGGTCTACAGATACGCAGTATTTT. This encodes CASSQESKGSTDTQYF.

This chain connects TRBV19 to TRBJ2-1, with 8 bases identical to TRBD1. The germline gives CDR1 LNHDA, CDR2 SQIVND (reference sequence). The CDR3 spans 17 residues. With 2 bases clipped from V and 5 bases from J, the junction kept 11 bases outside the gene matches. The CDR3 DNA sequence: TGTGCCAGTAGTATATTTATTGGACAGGGCGCCCACAATGAGCAGTTCTTC. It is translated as CASSIFIGQGAHNEQFF.

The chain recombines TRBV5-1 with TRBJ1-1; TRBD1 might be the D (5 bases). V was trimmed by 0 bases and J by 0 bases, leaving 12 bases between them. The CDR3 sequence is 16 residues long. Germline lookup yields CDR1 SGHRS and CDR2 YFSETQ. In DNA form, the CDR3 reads TGCGCCAGCAGCTTGGTCCGGGGCGAGGTGAACACTGAAGCTTTCTTT. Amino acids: CASSLVRGEVNTEAFF. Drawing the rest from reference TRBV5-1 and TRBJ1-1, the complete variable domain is KAGVTQTPRYLIKTRGQQVTLSCSPISGHRSVSWYQQTPGQGLQFLFEYFSETQRNKGNFPGRFSGRQFSNSRSEMNVSTLELGDSALYLCASSLVRGEVNTEAFFGQGTRLTVV.

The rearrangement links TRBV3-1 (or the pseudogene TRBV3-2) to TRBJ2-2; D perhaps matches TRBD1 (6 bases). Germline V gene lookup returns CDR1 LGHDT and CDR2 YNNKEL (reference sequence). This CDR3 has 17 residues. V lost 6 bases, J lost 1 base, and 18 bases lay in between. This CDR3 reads CASSQGRGLLNTGELFF. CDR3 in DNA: TGTGCCAGCAGTCAGGGCAGGGGCCTTTTGAACACCGGGGAGCTGTTTTTT.

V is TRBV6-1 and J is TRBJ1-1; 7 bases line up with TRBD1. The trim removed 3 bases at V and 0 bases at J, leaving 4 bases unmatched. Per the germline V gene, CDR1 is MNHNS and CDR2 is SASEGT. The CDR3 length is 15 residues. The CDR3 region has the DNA TGTGCCAGCAGTGAGACAGGGTTCATGAACACTGAAGCTTTCTTT. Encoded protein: CASSETGFMNTEAFF.

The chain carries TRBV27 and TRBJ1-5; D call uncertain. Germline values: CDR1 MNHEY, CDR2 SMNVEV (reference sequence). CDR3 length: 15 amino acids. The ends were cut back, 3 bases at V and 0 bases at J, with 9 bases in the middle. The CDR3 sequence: CASSFRENSNQPQHF. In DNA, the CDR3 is TGTGCCAGCAGTTTCCGGGAAAATAGCAATCAGCCCCAGCATTTT.

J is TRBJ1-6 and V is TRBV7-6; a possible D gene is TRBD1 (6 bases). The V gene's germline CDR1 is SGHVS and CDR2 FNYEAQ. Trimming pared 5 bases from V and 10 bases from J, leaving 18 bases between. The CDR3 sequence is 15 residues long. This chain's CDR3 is CASSPTGNIRSPLHF. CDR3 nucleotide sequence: TGTGCCAGCAGCCCTACAGGGAATATTAGGTCACCCCTCCACTTT.